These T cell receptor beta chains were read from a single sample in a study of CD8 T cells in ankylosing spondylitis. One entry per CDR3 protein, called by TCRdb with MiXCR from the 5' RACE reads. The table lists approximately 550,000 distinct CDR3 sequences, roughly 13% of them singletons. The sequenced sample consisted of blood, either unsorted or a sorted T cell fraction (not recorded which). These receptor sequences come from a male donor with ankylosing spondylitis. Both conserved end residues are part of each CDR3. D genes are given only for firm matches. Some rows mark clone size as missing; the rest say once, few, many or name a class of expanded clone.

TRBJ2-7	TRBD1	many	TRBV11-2	TGTGCCGCCTCCCGGGACAGGGGCTACGAGCAGTACTTC	CAASRDRGYEQYF
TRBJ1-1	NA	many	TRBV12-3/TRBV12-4	TGTGCCAGCAGGTGGGTGGACACTGAAGCTTTCTTT	CASRWVDTEAFF
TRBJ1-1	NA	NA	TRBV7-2	TGTGCCAGCAGCTTACTGCCAGGGGAAGCTTTCTTT	CASSLLPGEAFF
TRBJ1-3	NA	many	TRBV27	TGTGCCAGCAGAAGGACAGCGGGGGGAAACACCATATATTTT	CASRRTAGGNTIYF
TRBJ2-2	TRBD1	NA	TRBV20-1	TGCAGTGCTAGAGAGGACAGGGCTCCCGGGGAGCTGTTTTTT	CSAREDRAPGELFF
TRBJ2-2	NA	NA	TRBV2	TGTGCCAGCAGAACCGGGACTTTAGAGCTGTTTTTT	CASRTGTLELFF
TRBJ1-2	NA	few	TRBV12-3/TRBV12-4	TGTGCCAGCAGTTTAGGTTTTGTCGACTATGGCTACACCTTC	CASSLGFVDYGYTF
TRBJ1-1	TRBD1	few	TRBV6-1	TGTGCCAGCAGTAAACAACCGGGACAGGGGATGAACACTGAAGCTTTCTTT	CASSKQPGQGMNTEAFF
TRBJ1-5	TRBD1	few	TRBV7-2	TGTGCCAGCAGCTCGGACAGGGCCGGTCAGCCCCAGCATTTT	CASSSDRAGQPQHF
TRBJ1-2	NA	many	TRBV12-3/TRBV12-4	TGTGCCAGCAGTTTGAGGAGCTATGGCTACACCTTC	CASSLRSYGYTF
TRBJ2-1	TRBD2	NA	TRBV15	TGTGCCACCCGAGGACTAGCGGGAGGGAAAGGGAACAATGAGCAGTTCTTC	CATRGLAGGKGNNEQFF
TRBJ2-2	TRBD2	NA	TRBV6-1	TGTGCCAGCAGTGAAGGGGGTAGCGGGAGAATGACCGGGGAGCTGTTTTTT	CASSEGGSGRMTGELFF
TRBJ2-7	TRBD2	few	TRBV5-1	TGCGCCAGCAGAGCCGGACTAGCGAGAAGCTCCTACGAGCAGTACTTC	CASRAGLARSSYEQYF
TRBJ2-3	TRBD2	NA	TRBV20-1	TGCAGTGCCCCTCTAGCGGGAGGAGGGTCAGATACGCAGTATTTT	CSAPLAGGGSDTQYF
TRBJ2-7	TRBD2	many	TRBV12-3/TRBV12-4	TGTGCCAGCAGAAGAGCGGGAGGGCCCTCCTACGAGCAGTACTTC	CASRRAGGPSYEQYF
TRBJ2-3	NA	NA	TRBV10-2	TGCGCCAGCAGGGAGGTTGGGGGAGACACAGATACGCAGTATTTT	CASREVGGDTDTQYF
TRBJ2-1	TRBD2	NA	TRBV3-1	TGTGCCAGCAGTCGACTAGCGGGAGCATATGAGCAGTTCTTC	CASSRLAGAYEQFF
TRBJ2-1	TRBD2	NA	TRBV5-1	TGCGCCAGCAGCTTCCTGGCGGGAGCTCGGGATGAGCAGTTCTTC	CASSFLAGARDEQFF
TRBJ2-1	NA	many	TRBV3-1	TGTGCCAGCAGCCAAGTGCCTCTGGGAGACGACTACAATGAGCAGTTCTTC	CASSQVPLGDDYNEQFF
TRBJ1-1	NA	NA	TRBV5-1	TGCGCCAGCAGTTTGATGAACAGGGAAGAAGCTTTCTTT	CASSLMNREEAFF
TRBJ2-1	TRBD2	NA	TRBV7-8	TGTGCCAGCAGCCGAGTACAGGCGGGAGATCCCAATGAGCAGTTCTTC	CASSRVQAGDPNEQFF